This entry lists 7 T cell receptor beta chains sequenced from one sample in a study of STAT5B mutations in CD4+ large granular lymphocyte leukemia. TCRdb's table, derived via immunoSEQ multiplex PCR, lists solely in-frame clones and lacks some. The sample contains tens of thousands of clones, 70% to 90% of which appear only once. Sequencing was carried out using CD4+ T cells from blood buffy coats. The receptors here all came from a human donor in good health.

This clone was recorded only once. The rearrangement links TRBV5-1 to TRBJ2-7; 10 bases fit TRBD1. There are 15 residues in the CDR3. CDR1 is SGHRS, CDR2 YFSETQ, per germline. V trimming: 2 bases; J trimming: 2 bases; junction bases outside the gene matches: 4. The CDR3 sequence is CASSFDRGHAYEQYF. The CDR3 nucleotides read TGCGCCAGCAGCTTCGACAGGGGGCATGCCTACGAGCAGTACTTC.

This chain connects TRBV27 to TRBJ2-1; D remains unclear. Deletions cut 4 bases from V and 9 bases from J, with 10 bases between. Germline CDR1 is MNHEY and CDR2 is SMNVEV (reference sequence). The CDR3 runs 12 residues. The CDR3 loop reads CASSSPRTEQFF. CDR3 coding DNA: TGTGCCAGCAGTTCCCCTAGGACTGAGCAGTTCTTC.

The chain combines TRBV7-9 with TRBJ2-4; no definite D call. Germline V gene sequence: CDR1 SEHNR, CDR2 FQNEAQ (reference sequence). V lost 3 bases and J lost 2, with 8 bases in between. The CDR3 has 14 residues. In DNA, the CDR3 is TGTGCCAGCAGCTTTCAAGCGACCAAAAACATTCAGTACTTC. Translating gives CASSFQATKNIQYF.

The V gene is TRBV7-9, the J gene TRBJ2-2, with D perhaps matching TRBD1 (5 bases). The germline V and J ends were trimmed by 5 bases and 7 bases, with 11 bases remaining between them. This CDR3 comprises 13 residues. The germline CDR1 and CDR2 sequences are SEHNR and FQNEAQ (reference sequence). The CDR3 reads CASSEKGVGELFF. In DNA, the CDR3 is TGTGCCAGCAGCGAGAAAGGGGTCGGGGAGCTGTTTTTT.

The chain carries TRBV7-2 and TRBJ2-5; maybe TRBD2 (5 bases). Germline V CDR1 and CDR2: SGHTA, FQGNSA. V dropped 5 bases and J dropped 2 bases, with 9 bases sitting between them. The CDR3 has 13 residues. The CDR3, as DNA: TGTGCCAGCAGCCTGACTAATCAAGAGACCCAGTACTTC. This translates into CASSLTNQETQYF.

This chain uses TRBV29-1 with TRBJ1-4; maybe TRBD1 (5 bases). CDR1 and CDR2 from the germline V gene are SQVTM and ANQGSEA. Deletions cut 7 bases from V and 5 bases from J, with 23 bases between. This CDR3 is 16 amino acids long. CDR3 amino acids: CSAAGRAFGTNEKLFF. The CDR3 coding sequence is TGCAGCGCCGCAGGCAGGGCGTTCGGGACGAATGAAAAACTGTTTTTT.

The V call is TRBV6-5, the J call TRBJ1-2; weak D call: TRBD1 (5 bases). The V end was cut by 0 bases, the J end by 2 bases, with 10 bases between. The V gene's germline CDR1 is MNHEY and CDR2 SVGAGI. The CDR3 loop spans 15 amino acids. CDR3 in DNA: TGTGCCAGCAGTTACTCGATAGGGGCAAACTATGGCTACACCTTC. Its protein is CASSYSIGANYGYTF.